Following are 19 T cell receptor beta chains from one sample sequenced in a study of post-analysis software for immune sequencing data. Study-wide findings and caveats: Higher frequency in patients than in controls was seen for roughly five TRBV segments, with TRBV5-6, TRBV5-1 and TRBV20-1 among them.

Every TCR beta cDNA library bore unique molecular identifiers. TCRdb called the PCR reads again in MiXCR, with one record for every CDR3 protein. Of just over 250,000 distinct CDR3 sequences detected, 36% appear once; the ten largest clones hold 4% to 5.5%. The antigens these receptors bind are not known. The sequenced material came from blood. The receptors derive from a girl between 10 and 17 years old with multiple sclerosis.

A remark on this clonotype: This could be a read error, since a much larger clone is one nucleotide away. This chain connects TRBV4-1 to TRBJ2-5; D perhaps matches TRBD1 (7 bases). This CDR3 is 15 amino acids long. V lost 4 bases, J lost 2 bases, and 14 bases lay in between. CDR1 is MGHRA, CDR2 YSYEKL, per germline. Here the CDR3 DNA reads TGCGCCAGCAGCCCCTACAGGGGAGGACAAGAGACCCAGTACTTC. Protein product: CASSPYRGGQETQYF.

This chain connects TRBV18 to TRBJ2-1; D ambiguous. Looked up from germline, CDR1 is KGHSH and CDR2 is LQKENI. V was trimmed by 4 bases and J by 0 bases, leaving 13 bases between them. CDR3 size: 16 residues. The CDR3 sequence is CASSLPKGSSYNEQFF. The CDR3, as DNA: TGTGCCAGCTCACTCCCTAAGGGCTCCTCCTACAATGAGCAGTTCTTC. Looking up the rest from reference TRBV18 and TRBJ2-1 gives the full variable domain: NAGVMQNPRHLVRRRGQEARLRCSPMKGHSHVYWYRQLPEEGLKFMVYLQKENIIDESGMPKERFSAEFPKEGPSILRIQQVVRGDSAAYFCASSLPKGSSYNEQFFGPGTRLTVL.

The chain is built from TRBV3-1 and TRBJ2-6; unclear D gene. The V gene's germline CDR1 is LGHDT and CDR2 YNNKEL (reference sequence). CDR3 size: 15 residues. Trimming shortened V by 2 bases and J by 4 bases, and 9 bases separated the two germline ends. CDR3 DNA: TGTGCCAGCAGCCAAAAACCGTGGGGGGCCAACGTCCTGACTTTC. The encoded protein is CASSQKPWGANVLTF.

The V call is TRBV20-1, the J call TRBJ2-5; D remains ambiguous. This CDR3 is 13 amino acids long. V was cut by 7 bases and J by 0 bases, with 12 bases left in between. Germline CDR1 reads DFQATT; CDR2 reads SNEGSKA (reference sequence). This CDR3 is CSGETQYQETQYF. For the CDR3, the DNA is TGCAGTGGTGAAACACAGTACCAAGAGACCCAGTACTTC.

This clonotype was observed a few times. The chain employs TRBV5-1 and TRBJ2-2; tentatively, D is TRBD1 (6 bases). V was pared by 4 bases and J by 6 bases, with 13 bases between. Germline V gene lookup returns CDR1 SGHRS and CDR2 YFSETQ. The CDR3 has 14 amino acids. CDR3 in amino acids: CASSTLAGAGELFF. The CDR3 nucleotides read TGCGCCAGCAGCACACTCGCAGGGGCCGGGGAGCTGTTTTTT.

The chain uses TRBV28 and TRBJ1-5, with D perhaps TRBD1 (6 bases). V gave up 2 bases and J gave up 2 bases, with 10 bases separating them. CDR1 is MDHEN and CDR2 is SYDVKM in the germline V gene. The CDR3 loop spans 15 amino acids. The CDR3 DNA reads TGTGCCAGCAGTTTAGCGCCAGGGGGCAATCAGCCCCAGCATTTT. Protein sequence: CASSLAPGGNQPQHF.

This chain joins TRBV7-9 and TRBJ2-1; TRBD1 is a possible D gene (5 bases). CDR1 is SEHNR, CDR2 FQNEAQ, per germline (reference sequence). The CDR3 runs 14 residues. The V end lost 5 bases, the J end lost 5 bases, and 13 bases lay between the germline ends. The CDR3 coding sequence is TGTGCCAGCAGCGCAGAGTCAGGGCACAATGAGCAGTTCTTC. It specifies CASSAESGHNEQFF.

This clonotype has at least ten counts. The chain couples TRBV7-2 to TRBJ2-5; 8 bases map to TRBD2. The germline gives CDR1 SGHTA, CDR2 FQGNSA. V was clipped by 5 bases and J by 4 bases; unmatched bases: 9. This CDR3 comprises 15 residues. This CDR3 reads CASSQPGLGGETQYF. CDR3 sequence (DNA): TGTGCCAGCAGCCAACCGGGACTAGGAGGAGAGACCCAGTACTTC. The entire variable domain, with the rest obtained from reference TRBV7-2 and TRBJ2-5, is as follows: GAGVSQSPSNKVTEKGKDVELRCDPISGHTALYWYRQSLGQGLEFLIYFQGNSAPDKSGLPSDRFSAERTGGSVSTLTIQRTQQEDSAVYLCASSQPGLGGETQYFGPGTRLLVL.

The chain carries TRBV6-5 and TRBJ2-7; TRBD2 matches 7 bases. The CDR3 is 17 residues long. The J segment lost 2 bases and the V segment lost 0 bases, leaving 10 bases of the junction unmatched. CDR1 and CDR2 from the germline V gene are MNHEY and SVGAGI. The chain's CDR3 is CASSYSNMLADPYEQYF. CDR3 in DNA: TGTGCCAGCAGTTACTCGAATATGCTAGCGGATCCCTACGAGCAGTACTTC.

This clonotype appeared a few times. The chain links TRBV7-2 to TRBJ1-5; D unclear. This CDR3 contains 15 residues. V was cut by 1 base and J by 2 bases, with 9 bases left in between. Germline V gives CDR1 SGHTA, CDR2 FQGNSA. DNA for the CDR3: TGTGCCAGCAGCTTAGATAGGCGCGGCAATCAGCCCCAGCATTTT. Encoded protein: CASSLDRRGNQPQHF.

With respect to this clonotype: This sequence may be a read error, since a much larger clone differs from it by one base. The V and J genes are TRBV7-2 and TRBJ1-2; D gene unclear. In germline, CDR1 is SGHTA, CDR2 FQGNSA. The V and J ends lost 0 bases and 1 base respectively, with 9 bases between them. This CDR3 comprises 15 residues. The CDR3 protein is CASSLASGVNYGYTF. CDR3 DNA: TGTGCCAGCAGCTTAGCCAGCGGCGTTAACTATGGCTACACCTTC.

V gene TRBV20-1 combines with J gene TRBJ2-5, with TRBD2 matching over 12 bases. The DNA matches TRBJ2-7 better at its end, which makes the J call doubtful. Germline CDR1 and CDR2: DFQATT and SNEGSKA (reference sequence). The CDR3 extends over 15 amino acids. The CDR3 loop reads CSATGLAGPIYEQYF. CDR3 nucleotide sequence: TGCAGTGCTACCGGACTAGCGGGGCCCATATACGAGCAGTACTTC.

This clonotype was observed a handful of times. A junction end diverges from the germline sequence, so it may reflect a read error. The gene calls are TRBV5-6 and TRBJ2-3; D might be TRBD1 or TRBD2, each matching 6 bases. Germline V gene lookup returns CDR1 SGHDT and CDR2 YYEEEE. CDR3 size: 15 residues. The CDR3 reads CVSSLDSGYTDTQYF. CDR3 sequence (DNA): TGTGTCAGCAGCTTGGACAGCGGGTACACAGATACGCAGTATTTT.

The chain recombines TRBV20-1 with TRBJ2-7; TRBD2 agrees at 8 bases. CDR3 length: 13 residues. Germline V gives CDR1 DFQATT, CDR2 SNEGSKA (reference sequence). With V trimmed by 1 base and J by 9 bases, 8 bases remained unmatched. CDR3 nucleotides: TGCAGTGCTAGAGGACTAGCGCGGTCCGGGCAGTACTTC. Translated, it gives CSARGLARSGQYF.

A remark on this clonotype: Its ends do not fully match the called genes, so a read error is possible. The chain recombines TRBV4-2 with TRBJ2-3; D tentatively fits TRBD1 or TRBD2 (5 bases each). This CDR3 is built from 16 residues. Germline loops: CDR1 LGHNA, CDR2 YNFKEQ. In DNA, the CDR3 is TGCGCCAGCAGCCAAGATGGGGCAGCGGGCACAGATACGCAGTATTTT. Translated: CASSQDGAAGTDTQYF.

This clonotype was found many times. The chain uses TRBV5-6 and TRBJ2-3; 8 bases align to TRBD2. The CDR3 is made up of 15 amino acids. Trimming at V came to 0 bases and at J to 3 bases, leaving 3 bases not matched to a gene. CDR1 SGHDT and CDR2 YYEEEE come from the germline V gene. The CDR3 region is CASSLVGLDTDTQYF. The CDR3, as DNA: TGTGCCAGCAGCTTGGTGGGACTAGATACAGATACGCAGTATTTT.

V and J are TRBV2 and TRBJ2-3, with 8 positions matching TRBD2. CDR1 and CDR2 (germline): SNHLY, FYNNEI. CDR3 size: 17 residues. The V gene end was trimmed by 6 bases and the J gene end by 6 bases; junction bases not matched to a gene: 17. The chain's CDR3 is CASRGTAGTRSSDTQYF. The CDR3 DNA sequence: TGTGCCAGCAGGGGTACCGCCGGGACTAGATCGTCCGATACGCAGTATTTT.

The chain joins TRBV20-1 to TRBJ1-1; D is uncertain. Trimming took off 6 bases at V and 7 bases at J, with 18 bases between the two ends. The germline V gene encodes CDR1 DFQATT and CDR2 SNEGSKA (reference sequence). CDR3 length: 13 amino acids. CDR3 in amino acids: CSAPPPASFEAFF. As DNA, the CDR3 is TGCAGTGCCCCGCCCCCAGCATCTTTTGAAGCTTTCTTT.

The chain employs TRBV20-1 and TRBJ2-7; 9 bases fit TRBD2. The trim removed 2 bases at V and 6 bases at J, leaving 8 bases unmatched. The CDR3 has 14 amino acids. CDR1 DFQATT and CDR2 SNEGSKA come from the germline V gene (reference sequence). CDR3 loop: CSARLSGSLSEQYF. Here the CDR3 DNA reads TGCAGTGCTAGACTTAGCGGGAGCCTCTCCGAGCAGTACTTC.